Included here is one TCR beta chain sequence, with context. As yet, its antigen is unknown. This record belongs to a study of molecular identifiers for immune sequencing clone quantification. General observations from the study: Highly expanded clone sizes could be underestimated through barcode sharing by identical TCR molecules.

TCRdb redid the calling of the PCR reads with MiXCR, one entry per CDR3 protein. The sample holds about 500,000 distinct CDR3 sequences, around 23% seen once. Germline-derived CDR1 and CDR2 are ENHRY and SYGVKD. The CDR3 contains 11 residues. V lost 3 bases and J 2 bases, leaving 1 base between the germline ends. The chain recombines TRBV10-3 with TRBJ1-1; D is unclear. Specimen: naive CD8+ T cells from blood, with Jurkat cell RNA spiked in. Subset defined: FACS-sorted CD8+CD4-CCR7+CD45RA+ naive T cells. The clonotype comes from a human donor in good health. Some libraries in this study had Jurkat cell RNA spiked in. CDR3 in DNA: TGTGCCATCAGTGAAAACACTGAAGCTTTCTTT. Translating gives CAISENTEAFF.